This T cell receptor beta chain stems from a study of cytomegalovirus exposure and HLA in healthy donors (dated by TCRdb to 2016 to 2017). Concerning the study at large: An earlier analysis of several hundred of the donors reported 250 to 300 Gb of sequence data and approximately 110 million unique TCR beta sequences from roughly 180 million T cells. Roughly 300 gigabases of sequencing data and around 85 million unique TCR sequences made up an early release that covered about 640 HLA-typed donors. Among the roughly 390 genotyped donors, approximately 82% belonged to the genetic ancestry cluster associated with self-reported Caucasian donors. The study was designed to test whether signatures of past pathogen exposure could be identified by cataloging public T cell receptors. Using immunosequencing, the study profiled T cell repertoires from about 620 subjects and related those repertoires to cytomegalovirus serostatus. In addition to the first cohort of 666 subjects, a separate validation cohort of approximately 130 different subjects was used. To predict cytomegalovirus infection status, the study brought together high-throughput TCR immunosequencing, statistical association of individual TCRs with disease status, and machine learning. A later analysis re-analyzed previously published TCR beta repertoires from 600 to 850 donors and added high-resolution HLA genotyping to study TCR occurrence patterns. Rather than using new phenotypic data, the later analysis identified candidate immune exposures from TCR beta sequences and from how often those sequences occurred across donors. In an earlier analysis of roughly 580 of the donors, high-throughput TCR beta sequencing was used to judge whether each TCR beta V gene segment behaved as functional or pseudogenic. Donor age, sex, ethnicity and CMV serostatus were collected together with the repertoire data. Genome-wide SNP genotypes for about three fifths of the roughly 670 donors were used in a later genetic analysis, which treated that subset as a discovery cohort. All discovery cohort repertoires had been generated on a single sequencing platform. HLA typing included class I and class II loci at four-digit resolution. Typing coverage differed by locus: A, B, C, DRB1 and DQB1 were typed in about 620-640 donors, DQA1 in 522, DPA1 in some 570, and DPB1 in 400 to 490. Roughly five DR-DQ haplotypes were handled as single units for association and clustering because linkage in the cohort was strong. Across 300 to 400 genotyped donors of the cohort, an average of roughly 250,000 unique TCR beta nucleotide sequences per donor were sequenced, and 15% to 20% of those sequences were non-productive. On the study overall, not on this receptor specifically: Most TCR sequences were observed very rarely across donors, whereas some public TCRs were present in many individuals. Correlated functional status among segregating V segments might reflect linkage disequilibrium, but an unknown experimental factor could not be ruled out. A later analysis found that HLA-associated TCR beta chains were more clonally expanded and had lower generation probabilities than equally common non-associated chains. According to a later analysis, TCR association rates differed among HLA loci, with DRB1 alleles showing the most associated TCRs and HLA-C alleles showing the fewest. According to a later analysis, most CMV-associated TCR beta chains appeared to be HLA-restricted, and the HLA associations seemed to be driven largely by CMV exposure. Specific HLA alleles were associated with over 15,000 TCR beta sequences at a false discovery rate of 0.05 in a later analysis. The sequencing pipeline was judged likely to have produced a cluster of highly shared sequence variants as a technical artifact. When HLA alleles, especially DR and DQ, strongly co-occurred, TCR associations were difficult to assign to individual alleles. In a later genetic analysis, fewer N-insertions in productive TCRs were reported among donors in an Asian-associated ancestry cluster than the 666-donor mean. A later analysis reported that several top co-occurrence clusters appeared linked to parvovirus B19, influenza, CMV and Epstein-Barr virus. Roughly uniform sequencing depth across donors was assumed in presence/absence analyses, although this assumption may not hold. In vitro tests confirmed that a few of the cytomegalovirus-associated TCR beta chains recognize cytomegalovirus antigens. A further reported finding was that TCR beta sequences accurately predicted the HLA-A and HLA-B alleles for most subjects in the first cohort. The study gave a list of 150 to 200 TCR beta chains associated with cytomegalovirus. This cohort had only TCR beta chains sequenced, and the lack of alpha or paired-chain data limited which features could be detected. An association between a missense DCLRE1C variant and V-gene and J-gene trimming of TCR beta chains was found in a later genetic analysis and replicated in an independent cohort. For the cohort, immune exposure information was limited to CMV serostatus. The classifier was reported to diagnose cytomegalovirus status with high specificity and sensitivity in both the original and validation cohorts. Because counts were too low, about 18 rarely observed V segments, including chromosome 9 orphons, were excluded from the earlier analysis of roughly 580 of the donors. According to the authors, the approach could potentially be generalized to other disease states and immunological phenotypes. In an earlier analysis of fewer than 750 of the donors, most TCR beta V segments were observed in productive rearrangements about 90% or about 30% of the time, broadly matching IMGT annotations. Because some donors lacked HLA typing at each locus, the association tests relied only on the typed subset.

Library construction relied on the immunoSEQ multiplex PCR assay. For the multiplex PCR, a mixture combining 60 forward primers for TCR Vbeta segments and 13 reverse primers for TCR Jbeta segments was used. Amplification of the CDR3 region of rearranged TCR beta genes was performed with a multiplex PCR assay on genomic DNA. Amplified TCR beta libraries were sequenced as 87-base-pair reads on the Illumina HiSeq System. The original methods were these. In a later analysis, tens of millions of unique TCR beta chains were counted across the 500 to 850 repertoires, and approximately 9.9 million of these chains were shared by at least two donors. Raw reads were error-corrected and collapsed into unique sequences with a nearest-neighbor algorithm that merged closely related sequences to remove PCR and sequencing errors. CDR3 sequences were aligned to IMGT reference sequences to assign V, D and J gene segments. For a sequence to be retained, at least a six-nucleotide match to both a V gene segment and a J gene segment was required. Rearrangements were called productive when the CDR3 lacked stop codons and stayed in frame with V and J; all others were non-productive. Following IMGT convention, CDR3 was defined as the stretch from the second conserved V-encoded cysteine up to the conserved J-encoded phenylalanine. Sequences without an unambiguous match to a single V gene segment were excluded from the earlier analysis of 500 to 700 of the donors. An earlier analysis of almost 600 of the donors classified V segments as functional when productive rearrangements were above 56.7% and as segregating when the standard deviation between donors was above 5%. A statistical classification framework was developed to diagnose cytomegalovirus status using the catalog of TCR beta chain sequences. In a later analysis, TCR nucleotide sequences were compared against IMGT/GENE-DB human TR gene sequences so that V and J genes could be assigned. A later analysis assigned CDR3 sequences and most-parsimonious VDJ recombination scenarios with the TCRdist pipeline. In a later analysis, every TCR beta chain was defined by the combination of its CDR3 amino acid sequence and its V-gene family, and reads without a unique V-gene family were dropped. To address suspected cross-contamination and a sequencing artifact, a later analysis removed 450 to 700 highly shared, low-generation-probability nucleotide sequences. In a later analysis, a clonal expansion index for each public chain was calculated from normalized within-repertoire ranks of inferred template counts. A later analysis computed generation probabilities with a VDJ recombination model fitted to out-of-frame rearrangements, and checked the results against IGoR. Hypergeometric tests were used in a later analysis to score TCR-TCR, TCR-HLA and TCR-CMV co-occurrence, with a repertoire-size bias correction applied to the TCR pairs. In a later analysis, false discovery rates were estimated by permuting HLA or CMV assignments 20 times. In a later analysis, co-occurring TCRs were grouped with DBSCAN, and TCRdist sequence similarity was added when clustering was performed within HLA-allele-positive subsets. For co-occurrence clustering, repertoires with fewer than 30,000 or more than 120,000 public chains were excluded, along with five repertoires with anomalous nucleotide sharing. This immuneACCESS table, as held by TCRdb, lists in-frame sequences with V and J called but not all clones. Of the missing ones, under half trace to an unresolved V gene in checked studies; the others have no known cause. V, J and clone size reflect that table, while D and trimming were determined from the DNA. The sample has about 91,000 clones on record, approximately 89% of them singletons. The ten largest clones represent over 8.5% of the sample.

With regard to this clone: Its cognate antigen has yet to be identified. It has no much larger one-base neighbor in the sample; base qualities were not kept.

The cohort comprised 670 or so healthy bone marrow donors. At the time of sampling, all cohort members were nominally healthy, though unrecorded immune exposures were likely present. The donor was CMV seropositive and was included in the group of 300 or so seropositive cohort members. Every donor gave a peripheral blood sample, and the peripheral blood mononuclear cells from that sample were used for TCR beta sequencing. Genomic DNA extraction from the blood cell samples was performed with the Qiagen DNeasy Blood Extraction Kit. The sequence came from a man aged 30 to 45 in good health and CMV-seropositive. The sample consisted of PBMCs.

The CDR3 in this case is CSVEGGRNEQFF. The sequence in DNA is TGCAGCGTTGAAGGGGGGCGGAATGAGCAGTTCTTC. The chain is assembled from TRBV29-1 and TRBJ2-1; 6 matching bases give a weak D call of TRBD1. For CDR1 and CDR2, the germline V gene lists SQVTM and ANQGSEA. Counted from cysteine to phenylalanine, this CDR3 has 12 amino acids. Only the CDR3 DNA stays, 36 bases, in frame from base 1. V is cut by 1 base and J by 7 bases, and the space between the germline ends is 8 bases.